This passage covers 22 T cell receptor beta chains from one sample sequenced in a study of T cell clonality in common variable immunodeficiency. Clones were sequenced by immunoSEQ multiplex PCR, and TCRdb holds only the in-frame ones, with some missing. This sample carries some 19,000 clones and no singletons, and around 6.1% goes to the top ten. Study-level results: Reportedly, TCR beta sequences from common variable immunodeficiency showed fewer deletions and N-nucleotide insertions.

The antigens for these receptors are not known. The sample was peripheral blood mononuclear cells. These receptors all come from a human donor with common variable immunodeficiency.

This clone was detected ten times or more. The DNA read from the CDR3 is TGTGCCAGCAGTTGGGGCCAGGGTCAGCCC. This encodes CASSWGQGQP. The full-length CDR3 reads as CASSWGQGQPQHF. The genes are TRBV7-2 and TRBJ1-5, with D perhaps matching TRBD1 (5 bases). The read terminates 3 residues ahead of where the CDR3 ends, so the germline J gene completes it. The CDR3 extends over 13 amino acids. V was pared by 6 bases and J by 6 bases, with 12 bases between. Per germline, CDR1 SGHTA and CDR2 FQGNSA.

Concerning this clone itself: Read data end 3 residues before the CDR3 end; the end is taken from the germline J gene. This sequence joins TRBV19 and TRBJ2-2; TRBD1 agrees at 9 bases. Germline values: CDR1 LNHDA, CDR2 SQIVND (reference sequence). The CDR3 length is 17 residues. The V segment lost 2 bases and the J segment 7 bases; nucleotides outside the gene matches: 11. The CDR3 region is CASSIPGQGSFYGELFF. The sequenced CDR3 bases are TGTGCCAGTAGTATACCGGGACAGGGATCATTTTACGGGGAG.

This clone came up a few times. The observed sequence ends 3 residues before the CDR3 terminus, with the missing tail filled in from the germline J gene. The genes are TRBV20-1 and TRBJ2-5; the D gene is possibly TRBD2 (6 bases). Looked up from germline, CDR1 is DFQATT and CDR2 is SNEGSKA (reference sequence). The germline V and J ends were trimmed by 5 bases and 4 bases, with 11 bases remaining between them. This CDR3 spans 12 amino acids. The sequenced part of the CDR3 DNA is TGCAGTGCTTACGGGGGAGGAGAGACC. Encoded protein: CSAYGGGET. The complete CDR3 protein is CSAYGGGETQYF.

On this clone: The read halts 3 residues ahead of the CDR3 end, with the missing end drawn from the germline J gene. The genes are TRBV5-1 and TRBJ2-3, with D tentatively TRBD1 (5 bases). Trimming cost V 4 bases and J 4 bases, with 10 bases left between them. Germline values: CDR1 SGHRS, CDR2 YFSETQ. The CDR3 has 13 amino acids. The part of the CDR3 DNA that was read is TGCGCCAGCAGCCAAGGACAACCAGATACG. This encodes CASSQGQPDT. The whole CDR3 protein is CASSQGQPDTQYF. Together with reference TRBV5-1 and TRBJ2-3, the CDR3 gives the full variable domain: KAGVTQTPRYLIKTRGQQVTLSCSPISGHRSVSWYQQTPGQGLQFLFEYFSETQRNKGNFPGRFSGRQFSNSRSEMNVSTLELGDSALYLCASSQGQPDTQYFGPGTRLTVL.

In its sample, this clone is medium-sized (0.01 to 0.1%). The CDR3 is cut off 3 residues early in the read; its end comes from the germline J gene. V usage is TRBV6-2 or TRBV6-3 and J usage is TRBJ1-2; D might be TRBD1 (5 bases). Germline V lookup: CDR1 MNHEY, CDR2 SVGEGT. The CDR3 is 14 residues long. V lost 6 bases and J 4 bases, leaving 15 bases between the germline ends. CDR3 bases read: TGTGCCAGCAGCCACCGGGTCGACAGCTATGGC. Residues: CASSHRVDSYG. The entire CDR3 protein is CASSHRVDSYGYTF.

In regard to this clone: Read data end 3 residues before the CDR3 end; the end is taken from the germline J gene. The rearrangement joins TRBV7-6 to TRBJ1-3; 9 bases line up with TRBD1. Germline CDR1 SGHVS, CDR2 FNYEAQ. Trimming cost V 0 bases and J 3 bases; bases outside gene matches: 3. The CDR3 has 16 residues. CDR3 DNA, as far as it was read: TGTGCCAGCAGCTTAGCGGGACAGGGCAATGGAAACACC. Translation gives CASSLAGQGNGNT. From start to end, the CDR3 is CASSLAGQGNGNTIYF.

The sample holds a few counts of this clone. The read terminates 3 residues before the CDR3 end, so the remaining end is supplied by the germline J gene. The chain uses TRBV7-2 and TRBJ2-7; 12 positions agree with TRBD2. Germline loops: CDR1 SGHTA, CDR2 FQGNSA. This CDR3 is built from 15 residues. V shed 5 bases and J 6 bases; nucleotides not matched to a gene: 8. The part of the CDR3 DNA that was read is TGTGCCAGCAGCATTCCTAGCGGGAGGGGGGGCGAG. Translated: CASSIPSGRGGE. The complete CDR3 sequence is CASSIPSGRGGEQYF.

This clone was observed many times. Read sequence stops 3 residues before the CDR3 end, and the germline J gene provides the missing end. Other DNA sequences in the sample encode the same CDR3. The rearrangement links TRBV5-1 to TRBJ1-4, with D maybe TRBD1 (6 bases). CDR3 length: 14 amino acids. The V gene lost 4 bases and the J gene lost 6 bases, with 13 bases spanning the gap. Germline values: CDR1 SGHRS, CDR2 YFSETQ. CDR3: CASSIQGNDEKLFF. The covered CDR3 bases are TGCGCCAGCAGCATTCAGGGGAATGATGAAAAA.

The sample holds many counts of this clone. Coverage ceases 3 residues before the CDR3 finishes, and the germline J gene fills in the end. The V gene is TRBV10-3, the J gene TRBJ2-1, with 8 positions matching TRBD1. With V trimmed by 2 bases and J by 9 bases, 18 bases remained unmatched. The CDR3 is 18 amino acids. Looked up from germline, CDR1 is ENHRY and CDR2 is SYGVKD. The CDR3 loop is CAISEPIDRGLDLGEQFF. The CDR3 DNA, read in part, is TGTGCCATCAGTGAGCCGATCGACAGGGGCTTAGATTTGGGTGAG.

About this clone: The read halts 3 residues ahead of the CDR3 end, with the missing end drawn from the germline J gene. The V call is TRBV18, the J call TRBJ1-6; D is unresolved. CDR1 KGHSH and CDR2 LQKENI come from the germline V gene. Deletions cut 3 bases from V and 9 bases from J, with 18 bases between. The CDR3 extends over 16 amino acids. CDR3 bases read: TGTGCCAGCTCACCTGCCCGAAACAGTCGAGGTTCACCC. This translates into CASSPARNSRGSP. The full CDR3 protein is CASSPARNSRGSPLHF.

As to this clone: The read terminates 3 residues before the CDR3 end, so the remaining end is supplied by the germline J gene. The rearrangement joins TRBV5-8 to TRBJ1-4; D not certain. CDR1 is SGHTS, CDR2 YDEGEE, per germline. There are 14 residues in the CDR3. Trimming shortened V by 2 bases and J by 3 bases, and 8 bases separated the two germline ends. CDR3: CASSFGGSNEKLFF. Incomplete CDR3 DNA: TGTGCCAGCAGCTTTGGAGGGTCTAATGAAAAA.

Worth noting for this clone: Coverage ceases 3 residues before the CDR3 finishes, and the germline J gene fills in the end. This chain joins TRBV7-2 and TRBJ1-2; D remains ambiguous. The germline CDR1 and CDR2 sequences are SGHTA and FQGNSA. The CDR3 length is 12 residues. V was pared by 5 bases and J by 7 bases, with 11 bases between. The CDR3: CASSPGLAGYTF. CDR3 DNA (partial): TGTGCCAGCAGCCCCGGACTGGCTGGC.

In this sample, this clone turned up a few times. The read ends 3 residues shy of where the CDR3 ends; the end is completed using the germline J gene. The V call is TRBV7-2, the J call TRBJ1-5; 7 bases are a match to TRBD1. Germline V CDR1 and CDR2: SGHTA, FQGNSA. There are 13 residues in the CDR3. V shed 5 bases, J shed 5 bases, and the junction held 3 bases outside the gene matches. Partial CDR3 DNA: TGTGCCAGCAGCCGACAGGGCGATCAGCCC. Translating gives CASSRQGDQP. From start to end, the CDR3 is CASSRQGDQPQHF.

This clone showed up many times. The CDR3 bases that were read are TGTGCCAGCAGGACCGGGACTCCTCCTCCCTACGAG. Translating gives CASRTGTPPPYE. The full CDR3 reads CASRTGTPPPYEQYF. The chain is built from TRBV5-6 and TRBJ2-7; TRBD2 might be the D (6 bases). Read data end 3 residues before the CDR3 end; the end is taken from the germline J gene. Trimming removed 5 bases at V and 2 bases at J, with 17 bases between. The CDR3 spans 15 residues. Germline V gives CDR1 SGHDT, CDR2 YYEEEE.

This clone was seen repeatedly, ten times or more. Read sequence stops 3 residues before the CDR3 end, and the germline J gene provides the missing end. This sequence joins TRBV11-2 and TRBJ1-5; the D gene is possibly TRBD1 (5 bases). This CDR3 is built from 15 residues. Between the trimmed V and J ends, which lost 1 base and 7 bases, there was a span of 14 bases. The germline V gene encodes CDR1 SGHAT and CDR2 FQNNGV. The CDR3 sequence: CASSLGSGSGQPQHF. The DNA read from the CDR3 is TGTGCCAGCAGCTTAGGTTCAGGGTCAGGCCAGCCC.

This clone was observed many times. From the germline J gene comes the end of the CDR3, since the read stops 3 residues before it. The V gene is TRBV20-1, the J gene TRBJ1-2, with TRBD1 matching over 8 bases. This CDR3 comprises 13 residues. Germline V gene sequence: CDR1 DFQATT, CDR2 SNEGSKA (reference sequence). The junction had 0 bases not matched to a gene; V was cut back by 1 base and J by 2 bases. CDR3 DNA (partial): TGCAGTGCTAGAGGGACAGGGAACTATGGC. As protein: CSARGTGNYG. The CDR3, in full, reads CSARGTGNYGYTF.

Details on this clone: The observed sequence ends 3 residues before the CDR3 terminus, with the missing tail filled in from the germline J gene. The genes are TRBV6-4 and TRBJ1-5; no clear D. V was clipped by 2 bases and J by 3 bases, with 17 bases between them. Germline V CDR1 and CDR2: MRHNA, SNTAGT. This CDR3 region has 17 residues. The DNA read from the CDR3 is TGTGCCAGCAGTGACACACGAGGCTGGAGGGTCAATCAGCCC. Residues: CASSDTRGWRVNQP. The CDR3, in full, reads CASSDTRGWRVNQPQHF.

There are a few counts of this clone. The observed sequence ends 3 residues before the CDR3 terminus, with the missing tail filled in from the germline J gene. V usage is TRBV19 and J usage is TRBJ2-7, with a weak D call TRBD1 (5 bases). This CDR3 region has 15 residues. Germline CDR1 and CDR2: LNHDA and SQIVND (reference sequence). V lost 5 bases to trimming and J lost 3 bases, with 17 bases between them. Here the CDR3 reads CASSASPGYGYEQYF. The sequenced CDR3 bases are TGTGCCAGTAGTGCTAGTCCAGGGTACGGCTACGAG.

Ten or more counts support this clone. The CDR3 goes on 3 residues after the read ends, and that part is filled in from the germline J gene. The chain recombines TRBV30 with TRBJ1-6; 7 bases agree with TRBD1. Germline loops: CDR1 GTSNPN, CDR2 SVGIG (reference sequence). The CDR3 totals 14 residues. The V gene end was trimmed by 4 bases and the J gene end by 11 bases; junction bases not matched to a gene: 11. The covered CDR3 bases are TGTGCCTGGATACCGCCAGGGGGGATCGCACCC. As protein: CAWIPPGGIAP. The entire CDR3 is CAWIPPGGIAPLHF.

Many counts were recorded for this clone. The read falls 3 residues short of the CDR3 end, and the missing part is taken from the germline J gene. The chain carries TRBV20-1 and TRBJ2-7; 10 bases map to TRBD2. The CDR3 is 15 amino acids. The germline gives CDR1 DFQATT, CDR2 SNEGSKA (reference sequence). V shed 6 bases and J 0 bases; nucleotides not matched to a gene: 8. CDR3 protein: CSAAPLAGDSYEQYF. The DNA read from the CDR3 is TGCAGTGCCGCTCCTCTAGCGGGGGACTCCTACGAG.

In this sample, this clone turned up many times. The read ends 3 residues before the CDR3 terminus; that terminus is restored from the germline J gene. The chain carries TRBV7-3 and TRBJ2-1; 9 nucleotides match TRBD2. Trimming removed 5 bases from V and 9 bases from J; junction bases left unmatched: 11. Germline V gene lookup returns CDR1 SGHTA and CDR2 FQGTGA. CDR3 length: 15 amino acids. CDR3 DNA (partial): TGTGCCAGCAGCATCCATAGCGGGAGAGAGGTTGAG. This translates into CASSIHSGREVE. The whole CDR3 reads CASSIHSGREVEQFF.

This clone was found many times. The CDR3 extends 3 residues past the end of the read, so its final part is completed from the germline J gene. V is TRBV18 and J is TRBJ2-4; maybe TRBD2 (6 bases). The V end lost 3 bases, the J end lost 0 bases, and 12 bases lay between the germline ends. The CDR3 consists of 16 residues. Germline V gene lookup returns CDR1 KGHSH and CDR2 LQKENI. CDR3 sequence: CASSPLGTVAKNIQYF. The CDR3 DNA, read in part, is TGTGCCAGCTCACCGCTCGGGACTGTAGCCAAAAACATT.